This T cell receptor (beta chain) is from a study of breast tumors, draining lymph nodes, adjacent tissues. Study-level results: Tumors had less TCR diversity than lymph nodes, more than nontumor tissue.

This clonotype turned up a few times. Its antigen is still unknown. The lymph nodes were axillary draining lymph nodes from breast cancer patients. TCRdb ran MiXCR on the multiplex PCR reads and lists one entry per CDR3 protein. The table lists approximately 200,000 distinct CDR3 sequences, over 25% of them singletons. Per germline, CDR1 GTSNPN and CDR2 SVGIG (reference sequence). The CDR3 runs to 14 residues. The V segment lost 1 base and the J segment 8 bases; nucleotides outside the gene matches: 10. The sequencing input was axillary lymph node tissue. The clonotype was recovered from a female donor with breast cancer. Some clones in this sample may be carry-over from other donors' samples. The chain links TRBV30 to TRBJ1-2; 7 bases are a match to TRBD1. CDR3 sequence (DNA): TGTGCCTGGAGTGCCGGGGGACAGTCGGGGGGCTACACCTTC. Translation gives CAWSAGGQSGGYTF.